This T cell receptor (beta chain) was sequenced during a study of blood T cells in healthy people across ages. Germline CDR1 reads MDHEN; CDR2 reads SYDVKM. This CDR3 is 22 amino acids long. Trimming at V came to 2 bases and at J to 0 bases, leaving 22 bases not matched to a gene. Notes on the study in general: Estimated diversity that came from one million T cells was considered an underestimate.

PBMCs were isolated at a quantity of at least 6.5 million per sample. RNA extraction gave at least 5.5 micrograms of total RNA per sample. This clonotype was seen only a few times. Antigen unknown. A sample-barcoded 5' primer and a J-beta primer mix were used in a second PCR of about 7 to 11 cycles. MiXCR was run by TCRdb on the 5' RACE reads, yielding one entry per CDR3 protein. Of about 1.1 million distinct CDR3 sequences detected, approximately 38% appear once; the ten largest clones hold roughly 14%. The chain uses TRBV28 and TRBJ1-2, with TRBD1 matching over 9 bases. Sequenced material: blood. The source of this sequence is a man in his late teens or twenties in good health. The CDR3 reads CASSLRPGTGRGLLDSNYGYTF. The CDR3, as DNA: TGTGCCAGCAGTTTACGTCCCGGGACAGGGAGAGGACTACTCGACTCTAACTATGGCTACACCTTC.